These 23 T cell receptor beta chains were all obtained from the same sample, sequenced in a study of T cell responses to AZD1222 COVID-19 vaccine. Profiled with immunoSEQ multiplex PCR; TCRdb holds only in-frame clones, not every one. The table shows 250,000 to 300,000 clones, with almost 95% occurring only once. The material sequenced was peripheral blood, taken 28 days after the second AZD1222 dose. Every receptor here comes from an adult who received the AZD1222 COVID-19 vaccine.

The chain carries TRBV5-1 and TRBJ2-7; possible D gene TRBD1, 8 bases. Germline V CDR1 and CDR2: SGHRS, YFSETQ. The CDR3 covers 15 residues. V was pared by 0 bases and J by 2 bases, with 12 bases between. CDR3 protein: CASSLDTGGAYEQYF. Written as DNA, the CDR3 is TGCGCCAGCAGCTTGGATACAGGGGGGGCCTACGAGCAGTACTTC.

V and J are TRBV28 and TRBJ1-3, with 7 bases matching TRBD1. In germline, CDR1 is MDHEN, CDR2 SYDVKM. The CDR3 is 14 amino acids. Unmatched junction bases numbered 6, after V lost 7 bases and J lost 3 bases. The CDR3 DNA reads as TGTGCCAGCATCGATAACAGGGGTGGAAACACCATATATTTT. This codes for CASIDNRGGNTIYF.

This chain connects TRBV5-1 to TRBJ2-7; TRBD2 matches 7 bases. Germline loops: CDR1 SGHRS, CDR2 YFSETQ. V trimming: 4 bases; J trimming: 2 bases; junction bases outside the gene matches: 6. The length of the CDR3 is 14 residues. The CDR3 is CASSPDGGTYEQYF. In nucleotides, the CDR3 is TGCGCCAGCAGCCCGGACGGGGGGACCTACGAGCAGTACTTC. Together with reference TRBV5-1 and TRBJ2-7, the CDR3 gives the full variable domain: KAGVTQTPRYLIKTRGQQVTLSCSPISGHRSVSWYQQTPGQGLQFLFEYFSETQRNKGNFPGRFSGRQFSNSRSEMNVSTLELGDSALYLCASSPDGGTYEQYFGPGTRLTVT.

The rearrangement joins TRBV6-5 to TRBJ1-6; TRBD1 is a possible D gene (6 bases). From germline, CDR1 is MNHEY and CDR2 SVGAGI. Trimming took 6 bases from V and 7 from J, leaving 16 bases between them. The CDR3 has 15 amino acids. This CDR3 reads CASRGGDTTNSPLHF. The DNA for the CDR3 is TGTGCCAGCAGGGGGGGGGACACAACAAATTCACCCCTCCACTTT.

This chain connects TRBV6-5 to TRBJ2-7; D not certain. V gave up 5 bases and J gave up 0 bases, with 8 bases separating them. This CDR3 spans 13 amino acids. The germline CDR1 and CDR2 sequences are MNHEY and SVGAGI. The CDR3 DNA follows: TGTGCCAGCAGTCCCGTCCTCTCCTACGAGCAGTACTTC. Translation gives CASSPVLSYEQYF.

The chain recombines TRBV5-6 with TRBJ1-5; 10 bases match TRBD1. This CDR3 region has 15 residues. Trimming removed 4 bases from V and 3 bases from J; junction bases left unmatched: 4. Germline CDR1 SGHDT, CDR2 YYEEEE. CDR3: CASSIDRGHNQPQHF. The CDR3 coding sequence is TGTGCCAGCAGCATAGACAGGGGGCACAATCAGCCCCAGCATTTT.

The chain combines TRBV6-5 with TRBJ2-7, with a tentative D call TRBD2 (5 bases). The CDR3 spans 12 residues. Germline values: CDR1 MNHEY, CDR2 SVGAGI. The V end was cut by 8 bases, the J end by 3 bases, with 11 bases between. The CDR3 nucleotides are TGTGCCAGCGGACTCAACTTCTACGAGCAGTACTTC. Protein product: CASGLNFYEQYF.

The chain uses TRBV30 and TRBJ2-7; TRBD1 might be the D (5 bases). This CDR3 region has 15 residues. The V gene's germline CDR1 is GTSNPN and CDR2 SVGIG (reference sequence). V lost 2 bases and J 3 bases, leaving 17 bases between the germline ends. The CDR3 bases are TGTGCCTGGAGTATGGAGTGGGGCCGGAACTACGAGCAGTACTTC. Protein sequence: CAWSMEWGRNYEQYF.

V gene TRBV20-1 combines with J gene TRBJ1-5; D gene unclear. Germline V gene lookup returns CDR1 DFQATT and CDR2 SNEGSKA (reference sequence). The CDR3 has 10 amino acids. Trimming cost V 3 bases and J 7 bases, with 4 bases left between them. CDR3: CSASEQPQHF. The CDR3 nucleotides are TGCAGTGCTAGCGAACAGCCCCAGCATTTT.

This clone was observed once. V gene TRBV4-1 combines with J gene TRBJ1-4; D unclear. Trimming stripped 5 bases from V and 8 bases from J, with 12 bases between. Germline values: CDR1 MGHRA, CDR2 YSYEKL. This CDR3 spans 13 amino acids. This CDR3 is CASSFDGVEKLFF. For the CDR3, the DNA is TGCGCCAGCAGCTTCGACGGGGTCGAAAAACTGTTTTTT.

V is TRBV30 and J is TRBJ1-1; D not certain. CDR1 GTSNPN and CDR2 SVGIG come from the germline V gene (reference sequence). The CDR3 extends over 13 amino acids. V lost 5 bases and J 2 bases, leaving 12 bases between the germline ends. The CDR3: CAWGPGFNTEAFF. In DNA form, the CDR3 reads TGTGCCTGGGGACCCGGCTTCAACACTGAAGCTTTCTTT.

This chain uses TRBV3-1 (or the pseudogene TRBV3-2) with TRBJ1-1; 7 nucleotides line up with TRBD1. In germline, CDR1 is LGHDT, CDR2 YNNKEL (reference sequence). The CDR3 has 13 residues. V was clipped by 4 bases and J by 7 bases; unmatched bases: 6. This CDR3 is CASSLTGWGEAFF. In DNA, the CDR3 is TGTGCCAGCAGCCTGACAGGGTGGGGTGAAGCTTTCTTT.

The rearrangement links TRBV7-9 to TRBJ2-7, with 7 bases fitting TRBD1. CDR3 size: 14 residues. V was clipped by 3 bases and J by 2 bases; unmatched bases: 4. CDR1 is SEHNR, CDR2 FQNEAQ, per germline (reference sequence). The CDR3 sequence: CASSFGDSAYEQYF. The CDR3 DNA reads TGTGCCAGCAGCTTTGGGGACAGTGCCTACGAGCAGTACTTC.

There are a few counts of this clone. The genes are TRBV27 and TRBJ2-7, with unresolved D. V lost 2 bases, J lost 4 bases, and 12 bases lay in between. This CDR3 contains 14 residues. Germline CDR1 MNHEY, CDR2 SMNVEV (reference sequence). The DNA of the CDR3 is TGTGCCAGCAGTTTAAGTGTTGTGGGGTACGAGCAGTACTTC. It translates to CASSLSVVGYEQYF.

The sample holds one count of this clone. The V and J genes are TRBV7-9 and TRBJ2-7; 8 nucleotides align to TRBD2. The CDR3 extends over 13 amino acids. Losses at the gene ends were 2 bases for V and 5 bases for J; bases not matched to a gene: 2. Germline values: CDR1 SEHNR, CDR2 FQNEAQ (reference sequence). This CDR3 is CASSLSGGDEQYF. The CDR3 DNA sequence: TGTGCCAGCAGCTTAAGCGGGGGCGACGAGCAGTACTTC.

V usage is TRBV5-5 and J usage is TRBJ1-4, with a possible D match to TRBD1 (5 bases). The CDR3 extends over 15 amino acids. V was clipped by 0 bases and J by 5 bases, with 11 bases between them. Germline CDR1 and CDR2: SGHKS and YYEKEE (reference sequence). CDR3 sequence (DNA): TGTGCCAGCAGCTTGGAAGGGACCCGGAATGAAAAACTGTTTTTT. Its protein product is CASSLEGTRNEKLFF.

Here the CDR3 DNA reads TGCAGCGTTTCCGGGGGGACTGAAGCTTTCTTT. Encoded protein: CSVSGGTEAFF. V usage is TRBV29-1 and J usage is TRBJ1-1; D perhaps matches TRBD1 (5 bases). Trimming removed 5 bases from V and 5 bases from J, with 9 bases in between. The CDR3 is 11 residues long. The germline CDR1 and CDR2 sequences are SQVTM and ANQGSEA.

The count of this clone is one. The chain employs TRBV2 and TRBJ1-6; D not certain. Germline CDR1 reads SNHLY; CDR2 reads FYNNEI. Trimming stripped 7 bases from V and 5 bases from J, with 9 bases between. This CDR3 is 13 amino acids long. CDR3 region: CASKRADNSPLHF. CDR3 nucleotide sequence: TGTGCCAGCAAGCGGGCAGATAATTCACCCCTCCACTTT.

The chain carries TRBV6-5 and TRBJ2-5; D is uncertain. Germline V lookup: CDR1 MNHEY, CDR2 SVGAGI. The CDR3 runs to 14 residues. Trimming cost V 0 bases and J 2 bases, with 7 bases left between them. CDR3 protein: CASSYSGTQETQYF. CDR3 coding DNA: TGTGCCAGCAGTTACTCGGGAACACAAGAGACCCAGTACTTC.

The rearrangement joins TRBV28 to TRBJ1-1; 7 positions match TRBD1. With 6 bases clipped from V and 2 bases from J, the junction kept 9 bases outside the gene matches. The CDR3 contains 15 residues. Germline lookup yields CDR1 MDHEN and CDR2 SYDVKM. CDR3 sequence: CASSTTGAVNTEAFF. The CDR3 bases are TGTGCCAGCAGCACCACAGGGGCGGTTAACACTGAAGCTTTCTTT.

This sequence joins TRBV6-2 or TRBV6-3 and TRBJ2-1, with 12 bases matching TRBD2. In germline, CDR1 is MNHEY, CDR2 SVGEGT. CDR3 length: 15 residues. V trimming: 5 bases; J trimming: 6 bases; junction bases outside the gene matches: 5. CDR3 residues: CASSPGLAGSNEQFF. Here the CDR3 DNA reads TGTGCCAGCAGTCCCGGACTAGCGGGAAGCAATGAGCAGTTCTTC.

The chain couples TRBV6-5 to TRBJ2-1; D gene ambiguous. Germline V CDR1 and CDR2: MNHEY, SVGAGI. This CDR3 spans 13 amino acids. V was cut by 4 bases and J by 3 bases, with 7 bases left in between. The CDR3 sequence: CASSSPFYNEQFF. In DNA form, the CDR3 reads TGTGCCAGCAGTTCGCCCTTCTACAATGAGCAGTTCTTC.

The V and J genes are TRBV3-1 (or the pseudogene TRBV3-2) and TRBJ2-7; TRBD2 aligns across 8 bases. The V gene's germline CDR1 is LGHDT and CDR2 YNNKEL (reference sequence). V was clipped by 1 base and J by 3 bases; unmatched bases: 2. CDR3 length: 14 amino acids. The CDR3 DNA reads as TGTGCCAGCAGCCAAGCGGGGGGGTTCTACGAGCAGTACTTC. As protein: CASSQAGGFYEQYF.